What follows are 21 T cell receptor beta chains derived from one specimen sequenced in a study of vaccination and CD4 T cells after COVID-19. Regarding treatment: approximately 9-day PBMC culture with coronavirus spike peptide pools or control peptides (ViraFEST assay). Antigen specificity for these receptors is unknown. CD4+ T cells that had been cultured provided DNA sequenced with the Oncomine TCR Beta short-read assay. TCRdb used MiXCR to reprocess the PCR reads, holding one entry per CDR3 protein. The table includes approximately 10,000 distinct CDR3 sequences, roughly 44% detected once. The material sequenced was cultured CD4+ T cells from blood, taken after SARS-CoV-2 vaccination. The receptors shown here come from a human donor with COVID-19.

The chain couples TRBV20-1 to TRBJ2-7, with 8 bases aligning to TRBD1. CDR1 and CDR2 (germline): DFQATT, SNEGSKA (reference sequence). The CDR3 runs 12 residues. The junction had 4 bases not matched to a gene; V was cut back by 6 bases and J by 3 bases. For the CDR3, the DNA is TGCAGTGCACAGGACAGGGTCTACGAGCAGTACTTC. Amino acid sequence: CSAQDRVYEQYF.

This clonotype was seen more than once but under ten times. This chain uses TRBV20-1 with TRBJ2-7; TRBD1 matches at 7 bases. The V and J ends lost 5 bases and 4 bases, in that order; junction bases with no gene match: 11. CDR1 is DFQATT, CDR2 SNEGSKA, per germline (reference sequence). The CDR3 loop spans 14 amino acids. The CDR3 coding sequence is TGCAGTGCTGGCAGACAGGGTATGGGGTACGAGCAGTACTTC. It yields the protein CSAGRQGMGYEQYF.

This clonotype showed up just once. The rearrangement joins TRBV15 to TRBJ2-3, with 12 bases fitting TRBD1. From germline, CDR1 is LNHNV and CDR2 YYDKDF (reference sequence). This CDR3 comprises 15 residues. The V gene end was trimmed by 4 bases and the J gene end by 3 bases; junction bases not matched to a gene: 2. CDR3 amino acids: CATSKGQGATDTQYF. The CDR3 DNA is TGTGCCACCAGCAAGGGACAGGGGGCTACAGATACGCAGTATTTT. Full variable domain (outside the CDR3, taken from reference TRBV15 and TRBJ2-3): DAMVIQNPRYQVTQFGKPVTLSCSQTLNHNVMYWYQQKSSQAPKLLFHYYDKDFNNEADTPDNFQSRRPNTSFCFLDIRSPGLGDTAMYLCATSKGQGATDTQYFGPGTRLTVL.

This clonotype was counted a few times. The rearrangement links TRBV6-2 or TRBV6-3 to TRBJ1-5; a weak D match, TRBD1 (5 bases). The CDR3 is 14 amino acids. Germline-derived CDR1 and CDR2 are MNHEY and SVGEGT. V dropped 6 bases and J dropped 6 bases, with 15 bases sitting between them. The CDR3 sequence is CASSSGTRSQPQHF. In nucleotides, the CDR3 is TGTGCCAGCAGCTCCGGGACGCGGAGTCAGCCCCAGCATTTT.

J is TRBJ1-6 and V is TRBV20-1; weak D call: TRBD1 (6 bases). V shed 2 bases and J shed 5 bases, with 13 bases lying between them. The CDR3 totals 15 residues. Germline CDR1 DFQATT, CDR2 SNEGSKA (reference sequence). CDR3 sequence reads: CSARRPGADNSPLHF. The CDR3 coding sequence is TGCAGTGCTAGAAGGCCAGGGGCAGATAATTCACCCCTCCACTTT.

This clonotype was observed a few times. Compared with germline, one end of the junction differs, possibly owing to a read error. The V call is TRBV6-2 or TRBV6-3, the J call TRBJ1-5; D is ambiguous. Germline V CDR1 and CDR2: MNHEY, SVGEGT. CDR3 size: 13 residues. The CDR3 loop reads CAGSGNLNQPQHF. Written as DNA, the CDR3 is TGTGCCGGCAGCGGGAATCTCAATCAGCCCCAGCATTTT.

This clonotype was seen a few times. This sequence joins TRBV6-2 or TRBV6-3 and TRBJ1-2; 10 nucleotides line up with TRBD1. Trimming took 6 bases from V and 8 from J; bases not matched to a gene: 6. The CDR3 length is 13 residues. Germline V gene sequence: CDR1 MNHEY, CDR2 SVGEGT. The CDR3 here is CASSPGTGAGYTF. The CDR3 DNA reads as TGTGCCAGCAGCCCCGGGACAGGGGCCGGCTACACCTTC.

This rearrangement joins TRBV15 to TRBJ1-2; D is uncertain. The CDR3 runs 14 residues. Germline loops: CDR1 LNHNV, CDR2 YYDKDF (reference sequence). The V end was cut by 1 base, the J end by 6 bases, with 12 bases between. This CDR3 is CATSRAGTADGYTF. The CDR3 DNA sequence: TGTGCCACCAGCAGAGCAGGTACCGCAGATGGCTACACCTTC.

Concerning this clonotype itself: The junction shows a germline mismatch at one end, possibly a read error. This chain uses TRBV7-9 with TRBJ2-1, with TRBD1 matching 8 bases. CDR3 length: 16 residues. Germline values: CDR1 SEHNR, CDR2 FQNEAQ (reference sequence). The CDR3 DNA reads as TGTGCCAGCGTGATAATGGTCGGGACAGGATTTAATGAGCAGTTTTTC. It is translated as CASVIMVGTGFNEQFF.

The chain joins TRBV20-1 to TRBJ1-5; the match to TRBD1 covers 8 bases. This CDR3 comprises 15 residues. J gave up 4 bases and V 2 bases, and 7 bases lay outside the gene matches. The V gene's germline CDR1 is DFQATT and CDR2 SNEGSKA (reference sequence). CDR3 nucleotide sequence: TGCAGTGCTAGACCGAGACAGGGGTCTAATCAGCCCCAGCATTTT. It is translated as CSARPRQGSNQPQHF.

The V call is TRBV12-3 or TRBV12-4, the J call TRBJ2-5; D remains unclear. The CDR3 length is 12 residues. V dropped 4 bases and J dropped 5 bases, with 8 bases sitting between them. CDR3 sequence (DNA): TGTGCCAGCAGTTCACATGCTGAGACCCAGTACTTC. Translated: CASSSHAETQYF.

The rearrangement uses TRBV28 and TRBJ1-1; a possible D gene is TRBD1 (5 bases). The CDR3 loop spans 13 amino acids. Germline V gene sequence: CDR1 MDHEN, CDR2 SYDVKM. Trimming left V 5 bases short and J 10 bases short, with 17 bases between. The DNA for the CDR3 is TGTGCCAGCAGTGGGTCCCTGGGGGGGGTAGCTTTCTTT. This gives the protein CASSGSLGGVAFF.

The chain is built from TRBV11-3 and TRBJ2-3; D is perhaps TRBD1 or TRBD2 (6 bases each). The V gene lost 5 bases and the J gene lost 5 bases, with 20 bases spanning the gap. Per germline, CDR1 SGHNT and CDR2 YENEEA. The length of the CDR3 is 16 residues. The DNA of the CDR3 is TGTGCCAGCAGCCCAGTGGGACTTGGAGGGGGAGATACGCAGTATTTT. Translated: CASSPVGLGGGDTQYF.

By share, this clonotype counts as medium-sized. The gene calls are TRBV15 and TRBJ2-7; D remains unclear. The CDR3 totals 14 residues. The germline V gene encodes CDR1 LNHNV and CDR2 YYDKDF (reference sequence). V was shortened by 1 base and J by 0 bases, with 7 bases between the two germline ends. The CDR3 DNA reads as TGTGCCACCAGCAGAGGGCAGGTCTCCTACGAGCAGTACTTC. Translation gives CATSRGQVSYEQYF.

This chain links TRBV5-8 with TRBJ1-5; D ambiguous. The CDR3 totals 12 residues. With 4 bases removed from V and 6 bases from J, the gap between germline ends came to 8 bases. Germline assignment: CDR1 SGHTS and CDR2 YDEGEE. CDR3 coding DNA: TGTGCCAGCAGCCCCCGGGGTCAGCCCCAGCATTTT. Amino acid sequence: CASSPRGQPQHF.

The CDR3 spells CSAPRNGPLKTEAFF. The DNA for the CDR3 is TGCAGTGCCCCGCGAAACGGGCCCCTTAAGACTGAAGCTTTCTTT. This chain uses TRBV20-1 with TRBJ1-1; D is ambiguous. Germline V gene sequence: CDR1 DFQATT, CDR2 SNEGSKA (reference sequence). V was cut by 6 bases and J by 5 bases, with 22 bases left in between. This CDR3 has 15 residues.

This chain uses TRBV15 with TRBJ1-1; the D gene is possibly TRBD1 (5 bases). The CDR3 covers 14 residues. Between the trimmed V and J ends, which lost 3 bases and 3 bases, there was a span of 11 bases. The germline V gene has CDR1 LNHNV and CDR2 YYDKDF (reference sequence). As DNA, the CDR3 is TGTGCCACCAGCAGGGGGGATGGTTACACTGAAGCTTTCTTT. It is translated as CATSRGDGYTEAFF.

This clonotype was seen more than once but under ten times. The V and J genes are TRBV7-2 and TRBJ2-7; D tentatively fits TRBD1 or TRBD2 (5 bases each). Germline CDR1 is SGHTA and CDR2 is FQGNSA. This CDR3 spans 14 amino acids. Trimming took 1 base from V and 3 from J, leaving 10 bases between them. The CDR3 spells CASSLVEGNYEQYF. The CDR3 DNA follows: TGTGCCAGCAGCTTAGTTGAGGGGAACTACGAGCAGTACTTC. The whole variable domain, filled in from reference TRBV7-2 and TRBJ2-7, reads GAGVSQSPSNKVTEKGKDVELRCDPISGHTALYWYRQSLGQGLEFLIYFQGNSAPDKSGLPSDRFSAERTGGSVSTLTIQRTQQEDSAVYLCASSLVEGNYEQYFGPGTRLTVT.

This clonotype was observed a handful of times. The chain combines TRBV6-1 with TRBJ2-2, with a tentative D call TRBD2 (5 bases). Trimming took off 6 bases at V and 8 bases at J, with 13 bases between the two ends. The CDR3 has 13 amino acids. Germline CDR1 is MNHNS and CDR2 is SASEGT. The CDR3: CASSRSPGGELFF. CDR3 coding DNA: TGTGCCAGCAGCCGATCCCCGGGGGGGGAGCTGTTTTTT.

The chain employs TRBV6-4 and TRBJ1-5; the D is unclear. CDR3 length equals 13 residues. Germline V gene lookup returns CDR1 MRHNA and CDR2 SNTAGT. The V end lost 6 bases, the J end lost 1 base, and 7 bases lay between the germline ends. The CDR3 coding sequence is TGTGCCAGCAGCCGAGAGAGCAATCAGCCCCAGCATTTT. Translating gives CASSRESNQPQHF.

By sample share, this clonotype is medium-sized (0.01 to 0.1%). The V gene is TRBV7-2, the J gene TRBJ2-1; tentatively, D is TRBD1 or TRBD2 (5 bases each). Germline V gene sequence: CDR1 SGHTA, CDR2 FQGNSA. Trimming removed 2 bases from V and 5 bases from J, with 13 bases in between. The CDR3 spans 15 residues. The CDR3 here is CASSLLEGRDNEQFF. The DNA of the CDR3 is TGTGCCAGCAGCTTACTCGAGGGGCGGGACAATGAGCAGTTCTTC.